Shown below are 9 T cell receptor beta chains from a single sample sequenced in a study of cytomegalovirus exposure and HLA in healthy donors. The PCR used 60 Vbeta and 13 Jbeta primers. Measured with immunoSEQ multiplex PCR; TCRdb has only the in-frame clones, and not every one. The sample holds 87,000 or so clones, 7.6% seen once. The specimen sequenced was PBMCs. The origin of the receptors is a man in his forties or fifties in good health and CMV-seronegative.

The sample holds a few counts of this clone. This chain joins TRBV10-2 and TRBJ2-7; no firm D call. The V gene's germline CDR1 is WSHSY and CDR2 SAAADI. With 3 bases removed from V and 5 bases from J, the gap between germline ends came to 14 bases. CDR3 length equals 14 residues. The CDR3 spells CASSEPVFKHEQYF. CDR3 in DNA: TGCGCCAGCAGTGAACCCGTTTTCAAGCACGAGCAGTACTTC.

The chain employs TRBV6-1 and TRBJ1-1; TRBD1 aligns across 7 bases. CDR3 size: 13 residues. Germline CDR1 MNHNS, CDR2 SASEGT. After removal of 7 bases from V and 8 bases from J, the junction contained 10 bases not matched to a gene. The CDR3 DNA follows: TGTGCCAGCACTTTGACAGGGTATTACGAAGCTTTCTTT. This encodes CASTLTGYYEAFF.

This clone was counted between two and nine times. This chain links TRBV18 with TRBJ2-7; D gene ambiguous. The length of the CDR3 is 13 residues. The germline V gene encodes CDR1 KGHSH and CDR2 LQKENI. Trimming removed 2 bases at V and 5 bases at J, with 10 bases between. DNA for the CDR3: TGTGCCAGCTCACCAGGGCCCCCCGACGAGCAGTACTTC. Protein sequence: CASSPGPPDEQYF.

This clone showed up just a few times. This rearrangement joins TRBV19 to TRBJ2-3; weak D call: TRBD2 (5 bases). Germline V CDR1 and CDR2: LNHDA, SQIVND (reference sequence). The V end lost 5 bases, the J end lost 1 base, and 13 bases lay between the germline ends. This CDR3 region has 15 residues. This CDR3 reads CASSPRELGTDTQYF. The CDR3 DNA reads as TGTGCCAGTAGTCCCAGAGAACTAGGCACAGATACGCAGTATTTT.

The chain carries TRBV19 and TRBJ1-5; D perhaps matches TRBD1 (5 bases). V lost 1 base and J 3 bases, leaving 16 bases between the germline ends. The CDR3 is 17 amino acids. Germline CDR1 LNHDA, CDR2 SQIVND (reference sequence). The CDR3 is CASSIVWQGAPNQPQHF. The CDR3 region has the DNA TGTGCCAGTAGTATAGTGTGGCAGGGCGCTCCCAATCAGCCCCAGCATTTT.

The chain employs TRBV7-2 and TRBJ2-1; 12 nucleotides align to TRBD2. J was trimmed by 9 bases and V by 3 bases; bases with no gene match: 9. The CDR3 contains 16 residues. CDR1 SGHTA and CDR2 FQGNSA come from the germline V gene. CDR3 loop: CASSFSGTSGLSEQFF. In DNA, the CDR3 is TGTGCCAGCAGCTTCTCCGGGACTAGCGGGTTGAGTGAGCAGTTCTTC.

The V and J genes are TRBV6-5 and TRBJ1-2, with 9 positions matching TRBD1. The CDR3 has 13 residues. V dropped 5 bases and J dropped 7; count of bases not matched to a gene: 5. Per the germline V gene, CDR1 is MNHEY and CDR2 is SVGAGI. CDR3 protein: CASSRGTGSGYTF. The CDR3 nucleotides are TGTGCCAGCAGTCGCGGGACAGGGAGTGGCTACACCTTC.

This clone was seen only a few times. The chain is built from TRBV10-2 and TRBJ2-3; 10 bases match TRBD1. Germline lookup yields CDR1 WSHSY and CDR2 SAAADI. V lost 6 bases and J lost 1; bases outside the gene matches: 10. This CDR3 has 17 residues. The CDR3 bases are TGCGCCAGCAGCCCGGGACAGGGGAGGGGCGGCACAGATACGCAGTATTTT. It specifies CASSPGQGRGGTDTQYF.

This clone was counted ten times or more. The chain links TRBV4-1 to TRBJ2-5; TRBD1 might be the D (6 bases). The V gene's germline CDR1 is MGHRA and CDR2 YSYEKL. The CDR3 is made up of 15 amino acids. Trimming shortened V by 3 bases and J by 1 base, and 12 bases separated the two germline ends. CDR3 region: CASSHPRQAQETQYF. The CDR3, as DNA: TGCGCCAGCAGCCACCCCCGACAGGCCCAAGAGACCCAGTACTTC.